This T cell receptor (beta chain) was profiled in a study of T-cell reconstitution after alpha-beta-depleted transplantation in children. This clonotype was seen more than once but under ten times. Antigen: not known. Study-level results: Newly made T cells mostly supplied T-cell counts and diversity one year after transplant. By about two months after transplant, alpha-beta T cells reportedly arose from several hundred graft clones that had expanded. TCRbeta diversity was high at day 60 in some patients (a result of surviving recipient T cells and thymic progenitors).

This CDR3 contains 17 residues. The germline CDR1 and CDR2 sequences are SGHTA and FQGNSA. Trimming left V 0 bases short and J 0 bases short, with 12 bases between. The TCRbeta library was prepared with unique molecular identifiers. MiXCR, applied by TCRdb to the PCR reads, yields one record per CDR3 protein. Here the sample spans fewer than 550,000 distinct CDR3 sequences, approximately 10% being singletons. V usage is TRBV7-2 and J usage is TRBJ1-5, with unresolved D. This specimen consisted of PBMCs, mostly from graft donor cells, obtained 180 days after TCRalphabeta/CD19-depleted stem cell transplant. The clonotype comes from a female patient younger than 10 who had a stem cell transplant for aplastic anemia, so the T cells may come from the graft donor. The CDR3 nucleotides are TGTGCCAGCAGCTTAGCAGGGATGCCGGATAGCAATCAGCCCCAGCATTTT. Its protein product is CASSLAGMPDSNQPQHF.